A selection of T cell receptor beta chains follows, all from one sample in a study of blood T cell repertoires in COVID-19. TCRdb's copy holds only in-frame clones and misses some; the assay was immunoSEQ multiplex PCR. The sample lists under 200,000 clones, roughly 80% seen once, with around 8.4% in the top ten. Sequenced: peripheral blood. Every receptor here comes from a woman aged 80 or over with COVID-19, enrolled during active disease. Each CDR3 is given with its conserved first and last residue. The D gene is left open where the match is weak. A clone size is listed for some rows: how often the clone was seen (once, few, many), or a class if it is expanded.

TRBD2	NA	TRBV14	TRBJ2-1	CASSPIALAGGLRRNEQFF	TGTGCCAGCAGCCCAATCGCGCTAGCGGGGGGGTTGAGACGTAATGAGCAGTTCTTC
NA	NA	TRBV5-4	TRBJ1-5	CASSLWGGGQPQHF	TGTGCCAGCAGCTTGTGGGGGGGTGGACAGCCCCAGCATTTT
NA	NA	TRBV5-1	TRBJ1-1	CASSPTLNSEAFF	TGCGCCAGCAGCCCTACACTTAACAGTGAAGCTTTCTTT
TRBD2	NA	TRBV2	TRBJ2-2	CASSLLAGAGELFF	TGTGCCAGCAGTCTCCTAGCGGGGGCCGGGGAGCTGTTTTTT
TRBD1	NA	TRBV6-5	TRBJ1-2	CASSPRDRENYGYTF	TGTGCCAGCAGTCCCCGGGACAGGGAAAACTATGGCTACACCTTC
NA	NA	TRBV7-6	TRBJ2-5	CASSPQETQYF	TGTGCCAGCAGCCCGCAAGAGACCCAGTACTTC
NA	NA	TRBV28	TRBJ1-5	CASSRVSRISNQPQHF	TGTGCCAGCAGTCGGGTATCCCGAATTAGCAATCAGCCCCAGCATTTT
NA	few	TRBV5-1	TRBJ1-2	CASSLDGGDGYTF	TGCGCCAGCAGCTTGGATGGGGGGGATGGCTACACCTTC
NA	NA	TRBV5-1	TRBJ2-7	CASGYERYEQYF	TGCGCCAGCGGATATGAGCGGTACGAGCAGTACTTC
NA	NA	TRBV2	TRBJ2-3	CASSDLTDTQYF	TGTGCCAGCAGTGACCTGACAGATACGCAGTATTTT
NA	NA	TRBV5-1	TRBJ2-5	CASSLDTQETQYF	TGCGCCAGCAGCTTGGACACACAAGAGACCCAGTACTTC
NA	NA	TRBV3-1/TRBV3-2	TRBJ2-2	CASSQNGGATGELFF	TGTGCCAGCAGCCAAAACGGGGGAGCCACCGGGGAGCTGTTTTTT
NA	NA	TRBV3-1/TRBV3-2	TRBJ1-2	CASSQTAGGYTF	TGTGCCAGCAGCCAAACCGCAGGTGGCTACACCTTC
TRBD2	NA	TRBV24-1	TRBJ2-1	CATSFGGGSYNEQFF	TGTGCCACCAGTTTTGGGGGGGGCTCCTACAATGAGCAGTTCTTC
NA	NA	TRBV7-9	TRBJ2-3	CASSFSTDTQYF	TGTGCCAGCAGCTTTTCAACAGATACGCAGTATTTT
TRBD1	NA	TRBV19	TRBJ2-1	CASSTSGTGHNEQFF	TGTGCCAGTAGTACGTCCGGGACAGGACACAATGAGCAGTTCTTC
NA	NA	TRBV7-9	TRBJ1-1	CAGVRPPRAFF	TGTGCCGGTGTCCGGCCGCCCAGGGCTTTCTTT
NA	NA	TRBV5-8	TRBJ1-1	CASITRGMNTEAFF	TGTGCCAGCATTACGCGGGGTATGAACACTGAAGCTTTCTTT
NA	NA	TRBV7-9	TRBJ1-1	CASSASVMNTEAFF	TGTGCCAGCAGCGCCTCGGTAATGAACACTGAAGCTTTCTTT
TRBD1	few	TRBV7-3	TRBJ1-1	CASSPQGALNTEAFF	TGTGCCAGCAGCCCTCAGGGGGCGTTGAACACTGAAGCTTTCTTT
NA	NA	TRBV5-1	TRBJ1-3	CASSLGSGNTIYF	TGCGCCAGCAGCCTCGGCTCTGGAAACACCATATATTTT
NA	NA	TRBV19	TRBJ1-1	CASSLSGEPNTEAFF	TGTGCCAGTAGTCTCTCAGGGGAGCCGAACACTGAAGCTTTCTTT
TRBD1	NA	TRBV7-2	TRBJ1-2	CASSLSGTGIYGYTF	TGTGCCAGCAGCTTATCAGGGACAGGGATCTATGGCTACACCTTC
TRBD1	few	TRBV28	TRBJ1-3	CASSTPDRVSGNTIYF	TGTGCCAGCAGTACTCCGGACAGGGTCTCTGGAAACACCATATATTTT
TRBD1	NA	TRBV27	TRBJ2-7	CASSLWGQGALYEQYF	TGTGCCAGCAGTTTATGGGGACAGGGAGCTTTATACGAGCAGTACTTC
NA	NA	TRBV27	TRBJ1-4	CAVKGGLEEKLFF	TGTGCCGTCAAAGGGGGATTGGAGGAAAAACTGTTTTTT
NA	NA	TRBV24-1	TRBJ2-7	CATSDLNSYEQYF	TGTGCCACCAGTGATTTGAACTCATACGAGCAGTACTTC
TRBD1	NA	TRBV28	TRBJ1-5	CASGDRVSQPQHF	TGTGCCAGCGGGGACAGGGTGAGTCAGCCCCAGCATTTT
TRBD2	NA	TRBV7-3	TRBJ2-3	CASSPQLAGGTDTQYF	TGTGCCAGCAGCCCCCAACTAGCGGGGGGGACAGATACGCAGTATTTT
TRBD2	NA	TRBV3-1/TRBV3-2	TRBJ2-3	CASSQGLATDTQYF	TGTGCCAGCAGCCAGGGACTAGCAACAGATACGCAGTATTTT
NA	NA	TRBV19	TRBJ1-2	CASSIEGLYGYTF	TGTGCCAGTAGTATAGAGGGACTCTATGGCTACACCTTC
TRBD1	NA	TRBV5-1	TRBJ1-4	CASTRGGRRGEKLFF	TGCGCCAGCACCCGAGGGGGCCGGAGAGGTGAAAAACTGTTTTTT
NA	NA	TRBV5-5	TRBJ1-6	CASSEEWGGSPLHF	TGTGCCAGCAGCGAGGAGTGGGGAGGGTCACCCCTCCACTTT
NA	NA	TRBV12-3/TRBV12-4	TRBJ1-1	CASIRDTNTEAFF	TGTGCCAGCATCCGGGACACAAACACTGAAGCTTTCTTT
TRBD1	NA	TRBV6-5	TRBJ2-7	CASSYGGTGSYEQYF	TGTGCCAGCAGTTACGGGGGGACAGGCTCCTACGAGCAGTACTTC
NA	NA	TRBV5-6	TRBJ1-2	CASSLSSGGLRYTF	TGTGCCAGCAGCTTGTCTAGCGGGGGGTTGAGGTACACCTTC
TRBD1	NA	TRBV7-6	TRBJ2-2	CASSLRGQGGTGELFF	TGTGCCAGCAGCTTAAGGGGACAGGGAGGAACCGGGGAGCTGTTTTTT
NA	NA	TRBV5-1	TRBJ2-7	CASSPAGTLNYEQYF	TGCGCCAGCAGCCCGGCCGGGACACTAAACTACGAGCAGTACTTC
NA	NA	TRBV6-4	TRBJ2-3	CASSPSPGRDTQYF	TGTGCCAGCAGCCCCTCCCCTGGGAGAGATACGCAGTATTTT
TRBD1	NA	TRBV5-1	TRBJ1-1	CASSTTGGNTEAFF	TGCGCCAGCAGCACCACAGGGGGGAACACTGAAGCTTTCTTT
NA	NA	TRBV9	TRBJ2-1	CASSVIARDVRQFF	TGTGCCAGCAGCGTGATAGCGAGGGATGTTCGGCAGTTCTTC
TRBD1	NA	TRBV2	TRBJ2-5	CASSYRGPKETQYF	TGTGCCAGCAGTTACAGGGGGCCCAAAGAGACCCAGTACTTC
TRBD2	NA	TRBV7-7	TRBJ2-5	CASSLGLAGPKETQYF	TGTGCTAGCAGCCTGGGACTAGCGGGGCCTAAAGAGACCCAGTACTTC
NA	NA	TRBV19	TRBJ2-1	CASSFSGHIPFGEQFF	TGTGCCAGTAGTTTTTCCGGACACATTCCTTTCGGGGAGCAGTTCTTC
NA	NA	TRBV6-6	TRBJ1-2	CASSRRDREHGYTF	TGTGCCAGCAGTCGGAGGGACCGGGAGCATGGCTACACCTTC
NA	NA	TRBV6-5	TRBJ1-6	CASRFNVSPLHF	TGTGCCAGCAGATTTAATGTTTCACCCCTCCACTTT
TRBD1	NA	TRBV18	TRBJ2-7	CASSPRMTGSSYEQYF	TGTGCCAGCTCACCGCGGATGACAGGGAGCTCCTACGAGCAGTACTTC